This TCR beta chain was sequenced for a study of T cell responses to AZD1222 COVID-19 vaccine. The CDR3 runs 15 residues. The germline gives CDR1 KGHSH, CDR2 LQKENI. V was clipped by 0 bases and J by 3 bases, with 11 bases between them. Libraries were prepared by immunoSEQ multiplex PCR; TCRdb keeps only in-frame clonotypes and omits some of them. Of about 120,000 clones listed, about 87% are singletons. Study-level results: Vaccine-associated CD4 TCRs spanned spike, dominant at 160-218 and 743-854. Breadth and depth of Spike-specific TCRs rose after two AZD1222 doses. Every sample of the repertoires postdated the peak T cell response.

Notes on this clone: Its antigen remains unidentified.

This TCR was recovered from an adult in good health. Sequenced material: peripheral blood, taken on day 0 of AZD1222 vaccination. The V gene is TRBV18, the J gene TRBJ2-5, with D possibly being TRBD2 (6 bases). The CDR3 is CASSPPSSVKETQYF. CDR3 bases: TGTGCCAGCTCACCACCGTCTAGCGTAAAAGAGACCCAGTACTTC. Together with reference TRBV18 and TRBJ2-5, the CDR3 gives the full variable domain: NAGVMQNPRHLVRRRGQEARLRCSPMKGHSHVYWYRQLPEEGLKFMVYLQKENIIDESGMPKERFSAEFPKEGPSILRIQQVVRGDSAAYFCASSPPSSVKETQYFGPGTRLLVL.